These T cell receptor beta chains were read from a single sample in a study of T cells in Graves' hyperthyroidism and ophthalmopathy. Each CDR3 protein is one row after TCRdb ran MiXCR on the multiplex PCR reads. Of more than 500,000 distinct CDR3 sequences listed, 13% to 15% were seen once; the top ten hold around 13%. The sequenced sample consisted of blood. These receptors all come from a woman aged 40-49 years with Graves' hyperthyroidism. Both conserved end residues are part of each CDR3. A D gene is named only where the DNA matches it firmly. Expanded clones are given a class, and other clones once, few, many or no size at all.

DNA: TGCAGTGCTAGAGAAACAGGGACTGGGGCCAACGTCCTGACTTTC; CDR3: CSARETGTGANVLTF; size: -; D: -; length: 15; V: TRBV20-1; J: TRBJ2-6
DNA: TGCAGTGCTAGCGGACAGGGGGCCTTCTACGAGCAGTACTTC; CDR3: CSASGQGAFYEQYF; size: -; D: TRBD1; length: 14; V: TRBV20-1; J: TRBJ2-7
DNA: TGCGCCAGCAGCCAAGAAATCAGGACTCAAGAGACCCAGTACTTC; CDR3: CASSQEIRTQETQYF; size: -; D: -; length: 15; V: TRBV4-1; J: TRBJ2-5
DNA: TGCGCCAGCAGCGCCAGTCAGGGCGACTATGGCTACACCTTC; CDR3: CASSASQGDYGYTF; size: many; D: -; length: 14; V: TRBV5-1; J: TRBJ1-2
DNA: TGTGCCAGCAAACTAGCGGAAGAGACCCAGTACTTC; CDR3: CASKLAEETQYF; size: -; D: TRBD2; length: 12; V: TRBV6-1; J: TRBJ2-5
DNA: TGTGCCAGTAGTTACAGGGTTGTCGGCACTGAAGCTTTCTTT; CDR3: CASSYRVVGTEAFF; size: -; D: -; length: 14; V: TRBV19; J: TRBJ1-1
DNA: TGTGCCAGCAGTGATACCAGAGGGGAGCAGTTCTTC; CDR3: CASSDTRGEQFF; size: many; D: -; length: 12; V: TRBV6-1; J: TRBJ2-1
DNA: TGTGCCAGCAGGGGGGAGGGGCACTATGGCTACACCTTC; CDR3: CASRGEGHYGYTF; size: -; D: -; length: 13; V: TRBV28; J: TRBJ1-2
DNA: TGTGCCAGTAGTATAGTTGCGGAGACCTACAATGAGCAGTTCTTC; CDR3: CASSIVAETYNEQFF; size: -; D: -; length: 15; V: TRBV19; J: TRBJ2-1
DNA: TGTGCCAGCAGCCCCCCGACTAGCGGGAGGGGGGAGCTGTTTTTT; CDR3: CASSPPTSGRGELFF; size: many; D: TRBD2; length: 15; V: TRBV7-2; J: TRBJ2-2
DNA: TGTGCCCGGAGCGGGAAAGGCACAGATACGCAGTATTTT; CDR3: CARSGKGTDTQYF; size: -; D: TRBD2; length: 13; V: TRBV30; J: TRBJ2-3
DNA: TGCGCCAGCAGTGAGAATACAGATCAGCCCCAGCATTTT; CDR3: CASSENTDQPQHF; size: many; D: -; length: 13; V: TRBV10-1; J: TRBJ1-5
DNA: TGTGCCAGCAGTTACACGCAGGGGAACACTGAAGCTTTCTTT; CDR3: CASSYTQGNTEAFF; size: many; D: -; length: 14; V: TRBV6-6; J: TRBJ1-1
DNA: TGCGCCAGCAGATTACAGGGGGGAAGTGAAGGCTACACCTTC; CDR3: CASRLQGGSEGYTF; size: -; D: TRBD1; length: 14; V: TRBV5-1; J: TRBJ1-2
DNA: TGTGCCAGCAGGGCCGGGGGAACTGAAGCTTTCTTT; CDR3: CASRAGGTEAFF; size: many; D: -; length: 12; V: TRBV28; J: TRBJ1-1
DNA: TGCAGTGCGACGCGGGACACCTCGACTCAGCCCCAGCATTTT; CDR3: CSATRDTSTQPQHF; size: few; D: -; length: 14; V: TRBV20-1; J: TRBJ1-5
DNA: TGCAGTGCTAGAAAGTTACAGGGTGCACCCTACGAGCAGTACTTC; CDR3: CSARKLQGAPYEQYF; size: few; D: -; length: 15; V: TRBV20-1; J: TRBJ2-7